The rows below give T cell receptor beta chains drawn from one sample of a study of blood T cell repertoires in COVID-19. Libraries were prepared by immunoSEQ multiplex PCR; TCRdb keeps only in-frame clonotypes and omits some of them. This sample has approximately 140,000 clones; about three quarters occur once, and the top ten carry about 15%. The sequenced material came from peripheral blood. The receptors derive from a man aged 45 to 65 with acute or convalescent COVID-19. Each CDR3 is given with its conserved first and last residue. D genes are given only for firm matches. The size of a clone is reported for some rows only, either as once, few or many, or as a class for expanded clones.

cdr3_nt	cdr3_aa	d_call	clone_size	j_call	v_call
TGTGCCAGCAGTTCGCCGGGACAGGGGGCAGATAATTCACCCCTCCACTTT	CASSSPGQGADNSPLHF	TRBD1	once	TRBJ1-6	TRBV28
TGTGCCACCAGCAGAGATTTAAGGGGCCAGGAAGGAAAACTGTTTTTT	CATSRDLRGQEGKLFF	NA	once	TRBJ1-4	TRBV15
TGTGCCAGCAGCCAAGATACGGCAGCGGGGGCTTACAATGAGCAGTTCTTC	CASSQDTAAGAYNEQFF	TRBD2	once	TRBJ2-1	TRBV4-2
TGCGCCAGCAGCGTAGCTCAGGGGGCGAGTGGCTCCGGCTACACCTTC	CASSVAQGASGSGYTF	TRBD1	NA	TRBJ1-2	TRBV5-1
TGCGCCAGCAGTCGGACTAGCGGGGCGACCTACAATGAGCAGTTCTTC	CASSRTSGATYNEQFF	TRBD2	NA	TRBJ2-1	TRBV10-2
TGTGCCAGCAGACGACAGCACCTAGCTAACTATGGCTACACCTTC	CASRRQHLANYGYTF	NA	few	TRBJ1-2	TRBV6-5
TGTGCCAGCAGTGATCTCGATACGCAGTATTTT	CASSDLDTQYF	NA	NA	TRBJ2-3	TRBV2
TGTGCCAGCAGCTTAGGCCCAGGGTCTAATTCACCCCTCCACTTT	CASSLGPGSNSPLHF	NA	once	TRBJ1-6	TRBV7-2
TGTGCCAGTAGCTGGACAGGGGTCGATTCACCCCTCCACTTT	CASSWTGVDSPLHF	TRBD1	NA	TRBJ1-6	TRBV19
TGTGCCAGCAGCTTCACGCCGGGACTAGGGTTAGATACGCAGTATTTT	CASSFTPGLGLDTQYF	TRBD2	NA	TRBJ2-3	TRBV11-1
TGCGCCAGCAGCTTGGCGCAGGGCATCGCTGGAAACACCATATATTTT	CASSLAQGIAGNTIYF	NA	NA	TRBJ1-3	TRBV5-1
TGTGCCAGCAGCCCAAGCCCGATCGAATCTGAAGCTTTCTTT	CASSPSPIESEAFF	NA	few	TRBJ1-1	TRBV6-5
TGTGCCAGCAGCTATCGAAAGACAGGGACCTATAATTCACCCCTCCACTTT	CASSYRKTGTYNSPLHF	TRBD1	few	TRBJ1-6	TRBV5-6
TGTGCAAGTCGCCAATTCCGACAGGGGAACCCTAAGGAGACCCAGTACTTC	CASRQFRQGNPKETQYF	NA	NA	TRBJ2-5	TRBV12-2
TGCGCCAGCTCAACCCGATTCGGCGAGCAGTACTTC	CASSTRFGEQYF	NA	NA	TRBJ2-7	TRBV10-1
TGTGCCAGCAGCTCCGGACTAGCCACCGGGGAGCTGTTTTTT	CASSSGLATGELFF	TRBD2	NA	TRBJ2-2	TRBV9
TGCGCCAGCACCTGGACACTCGGGAACACTGAAGCTTTCTTT	CASTWTLGNTEAFF	NA	NA	TRBJ1-1	TRBV5-1
TGTGCCAGCAGTCCCCTTAGCGTTAGAGAGACCCAGTACTTC	CASSPLSVRETQYF	NA	NA	TRBJ2-5	TRBV27
TGCGCCAGCAGCCCCAGGACAGGCGACGTACGGAATGAGCAGTTCTTC	CASSPRTGDVRNEQFF	TRBD1	NA	TRBJ2-1	TRBV5-1
TGTGCCAGCAGCCAAGACGGGGGGACAGGGGATTCACCCCTCCACTTT	CASSQDGGTGDSPLHF	TRBD1	NA	TRBJ1-6	TRBV3-1/TRBV3-2
TGTGCCAGCAGCTTAGTCCCAGGGGCGAATATGAACACTGAAGCTTTCTTT	CASSLVPGANMNTEAFF	NA	few	TRBJ1-1	TRBV13
TGTGCCTGGACCCGAGGGTCGGGGGGCTATGGCTACACCTTC	CAWTRGSGGYGYTF	NA	once	TRBJ1-2	TRBV30
TGTGCCAGCAGCCTGGAGGGTAACAGGGACTATGGCTACACCTTC	CASSLEGNRDYGYTF	NA	NA	TRBJ1-2	TRBV5-5
TGCAGCGTTGAGACTTCACACACAGATACGCAGTATTTT	CSVETSHTDTQYF	NA	NA	TRBJ2-3	TRBV29-1
TGCGCCAGCAGCAGTGGAAGCGTGCTAGGCACCGGGGAGCTGTTTTTT	CASSSGSVLGTGELFF	NA	NA	TRBJ2-2	TRBV5-1
TGTGCCAGCAGTCCCCCAAGTTTGACTCGGGGGGGGACTGAAGCTTTCTTT	CASSPPSLTRGGTEAFF	NA	once	TRBJ1-1	TRBV27
TGTGCCAGTAGTCCTACCCCAGGGTTAAGCAATCAGCCCCAGCATTTT	CASSPTPGLSNQPQHF	NA	few	TRBJ1-5	TRBV19
TGCGCCAGCAGCCAAGACGGGATTGGGGGCAGTGAAAAACTGTTTTTT	CASSQDGIGGSEKLFF	NA	once	TRBJ1-4	TRBV4-1
TGTGCCAGCAGCTTTATGGCAGGGCAAGAGACCCAGTACTTC	CASSFMAGQETQYF	NA	NA	TRBJ2-5	TRBV5-6
TGCAGCGTTGAGGGGACAGCCTACGAGCAGTACTTC	CSVEGTAYEQYF	TRBD1	NA	TRBJ2-7	TRBV29-1
TGTGCCATCGGTCGGGAAAACACTGAAGCTTTCTTT	CAIGRENTEAFF	NA	NA	TRBJ1-1	TRBV10-3
TGCAGCGCCCGAAGGGGGACCCAAGAGACCCAGTACTTC	CSARRGTQETQYF	NA	NA	TRBJ2-5	TRBV29-1
TGTGCCAGCAGTCCTCCGGGACAGAACTATGGCTACACCTTC	CASSPPGQNYGYTF	TRBD1	NA	TRBJ1-2	TRBV28
TGTGCCATCAGGCCCGGGGTGGCGAGAGATACGCAGTATTTT	CAIRPGVARDTQYF	NA	NA	TRBJ2-3	TRBV10-3
TGTGCCAGCAGCAAAAGACAGGGAACACCTTCACCCCTCCACTTT	CASSKRQGTPSPLHF	TRBD1	NA	TRBJ1-6	TRBV5-8
TGTGCCAGCCTGGGCAGGCCCACCTCTGGAAACACCATATATTTT	CASLGRPTSGNTIYF	NA	NA	TRBJ1-3	TRBV2
TGTGCCTGGAGTTCAAAATCCGGGACAGTGAACACTGAATCTTTCTTT	CAWSSKSGTVNTESFF	TRBD1	NA	TRBJ1-1	TRBV30
TGTGCCAGCAGCCCGGGAGGACAGGGATACATTCAGTACTTC	CASSPGGQGYIQYF	NA	NA	TRBJ2-4	TRBV7-2
TGTGCCAGCAGCCCCGTCGTTTGTGGCTACACCTTC	CASSPVVCGYTF	NA	NA	TRBJ1-2	TRBV3-1/TRBV3-2
TGTGCCAGCAGTTACGGGGGCCCTAATGAAAAACTGTTTTTT	CASSYGGPNEKLFF	NA	NA	TRBJ1-4	TRBV6-5
TGTGCCAGCAGCTTTGGACAGGGTGAATGGAATGAGCAGTTCTTC	CASSFGQGEWNEQFF	TRBD1	NA	TRBJ2-1	TRBV2
TGTGCCAGCAGCTCAGGGTTGGGACAGGGGGTATACTATGGCTACACCTTC	CASSSGLGQGVYYGYTF	TRBD1	NA	TRBJ1-2	TRBV7-2
TGCGCCAGCAGCTTGGAGGCTGGCGGGGGGCCCCCCTACAATGAGCAGTTCTTC	CASSLEAGGGPPYNEQFF	TRBD2	NA	TRBJ2-1	TRBV5-1
TGTGCCAGCAGACGCAGGGGGGAGGAGACCCAGTACTTC	CASRRRGEETQYF	NA	NA	TRBJ2-5	TRBV3-1/TRBV3-2